This TCR beta chain was found in a study of identical twins. Study conclusions and caveats: Less excess twin sharing appeared in beta out-of-frame sequences. Analyses of zero insertions could, in part, be confounded by invariant MAIT and iNKT cells.

Turning to this clonotype: Antigen specificity is unknown.

Losses at the gene ends were 7 bases for V and 13 bases for J; bases not matched to a gene: 21. Germline values: CDR1 SGHTA, CDR2 FQGNSA. The CDR3 is 16 amino acids. Carrying unique molecular identifiers, the cDNA also gained a universal primer site through template switching. TCRdb reprocessed the 5' RACE reads with MiXCR, giving one entry per CDR3 protein. The sample records a few hundred thousand distinct CDR3 sequences, around 15% being singletons. These data also featured in a second study, about yellow fever vaccine responses in identical twins.

The receptor comes from a young woman in good health. The chain has TRBV7-2 and TRBJ2-1; 8 bases agree with TRBD2. Sequencing was done on a sample of CD4+ T cells sorted from blood. CDR3: CASNLNVFGAGDRQFF. The CDR3 DNA is TGTGCCAGCAACCTTAATGTTTTCGGAGCGGGAGATAGACAGTTCTTC.